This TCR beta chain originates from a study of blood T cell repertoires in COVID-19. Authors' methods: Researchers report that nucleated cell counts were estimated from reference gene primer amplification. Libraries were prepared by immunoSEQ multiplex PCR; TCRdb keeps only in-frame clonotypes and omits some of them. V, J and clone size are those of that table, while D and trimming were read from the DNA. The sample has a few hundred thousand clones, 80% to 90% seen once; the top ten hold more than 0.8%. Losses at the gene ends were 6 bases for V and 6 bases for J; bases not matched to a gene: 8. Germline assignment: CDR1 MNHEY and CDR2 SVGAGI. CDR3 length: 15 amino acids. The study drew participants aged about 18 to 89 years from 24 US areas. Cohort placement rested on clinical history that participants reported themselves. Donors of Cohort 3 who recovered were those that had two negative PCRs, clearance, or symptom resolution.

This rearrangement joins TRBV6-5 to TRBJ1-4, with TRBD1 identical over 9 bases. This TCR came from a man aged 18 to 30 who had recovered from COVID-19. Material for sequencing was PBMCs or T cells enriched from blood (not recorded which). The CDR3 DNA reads TGTGCCAGCAGGAGAACAGGGGGCAGGGATGAAAAACTGTTTTTT. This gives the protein CASRRTGGRDEKLFF.